The present T cell receptor beta chain was sequenced within a study of tumor-infiltrating lymphocytes in primary liver carcinoma. To note about this clonotype: A read error may account for a junction end that differs from germline.

It was unsorted whole blood that yielded blood RNA, and germline DNA was also extracted. The patients carried chronic HBV infection and had received no treatment. Starting from roughly 540 ng of total RNA, TCR beta cDNA was produced with a primer in the constant region. Three-round nested multiplex PCR performed with slightly modified ARM-PCR produced the TCR beta libraries. Primers for the first two PCR rounds were TRBV1-TRBV30 forward primers and a C-beta reverse primer (about 10 cycles per round). TCRdb recomputed calls from the multiplex PCR reads with MiXCR, one row per CDR3 protein. The data hold approximately 310,000 distinct CDR3 sequences, with approximately 60% observed a single time. Germline CDR1 and CDR2: MNHNY and SVGAGI (reference sequence). The CDR3 sequence is 17 residues long.

The material sequenced was peripheral blood. The rearrangement joins TRBV6-6 to TRBJ2-7; 7 positions match TRBD1. The sequence was collected from a man aged 35 to 55 with primary liver carcinoma and hepatitis B virus infection. The CDR3 protein is CASSYPTSRDSTYERYF. The CDR3 coding sequence is TGTGCCAGCAGTTACCCCACGAGCAGGGACAGTACCTACGAGCGGTACTTC.